This paragraph covers one T cell receptor beta chain sequence. The read gets to within 3 residues of the CDR3 end, and the germline J gene fills in the rest. The CDR3 length is 12 residues. Germline-derived CDR1 and CDR2 are SGHDN and FVKESK. V was trimmed by 2 bases and J by 7 bases, leaving 6 bases between them. This sample is part of a study of T cells in women clearing cervical HPV infection. Across the study: Controls gave blood once infection was undetectable; cases at lesion identification. With HLA typing for only a few women, HLA confounding remains possible.

The method was immunoSEQ multiplex PCR; TCRdb's version includes in-frame clones alone and lacks a portion of them. The table for this sample gives 31,000 or so clones. The chain is built from TRBV14 and TRBJ2-1, with a possible D match to TRBD1 (5 bases). This clonotype was obtained from a woman aged 18 to 75 with a cervical HPV16 infection that either progressed to CIN3+ or cleared (not recorded which). The source material was blood buffy coat. CDR3 DNA (partial): TGTGCCAGCAGCCAACAGGGAAATGAG. This encodes CASSQQGNE. The full CDR3 protein is CASSQQGNEQFF.